This note documents a single T cell receptor beta chain sequence. It lacks a known antigen. Base qualities are missing; no much larger clone stands one base away. Explained via the paper, the treatment or condition label denotes: approximately 11-day PBMC culture with coronavirus spike peptide pools or control peptides (ViraFEST assay). To expand antigen-specific T cells with peptide pools and then pick out the expanded clonotypes through TCR sequencing, the study relied on the ViraFEST assay. The positive SARS-CoV-2 PCR tests of the convalescent patients were dated from March to December 2020, before the Alpha, Beta and Delta variants emerged in the United States. Each well held some 2 million PBMCs cultured in IMDM containing about 5% human AB serum and 9 to 10 IU/ml IL-2, with 7.5 to 10 ug/ml peptide pools added. Half of the culture medium was replaced with fresh IL-2-containing medium on days 3 and 7. CD4+ T cells were isolated after approximately eleven days of culture through negative selection using the EasySep CD4+ T cell isolation kit. Ficoll-Paque Plus gradient centrifugation was used to isolate PBMCs from whole blood, and the isolated PBMCs were then either used fresh or cryopreserved at -140C. Each culture condition was generally run in triplicate wells.

Receptor libraries were prepared by PCR. DNA from cultured CD4+ T cells was subjected to TCR sequencing with the Oncomine TCR Beta short-read assay at the Johns Hopkins FTIC core. The QIAamp micro DNA kit was used to extract genomic DNA from the cultured CD4+ T cells. The Oncomine TCR Beta libraries from cultured CD4+ T cells were pooled using unique dual indexes and then sequenced on an Illumina iSeq 100. Processing in the source paper ran as follows. Non-productive sequences were removed, and CDR3s that did not start with C, did not end with F or W, or were shorter than 7 amino acids were discarded. Antigen-specific clonotypes were identified with the MANAFEST web application by comparing peptide-stimulated wells with reference and other culture wells. Positive clones required FDR below 0.05, an odds ratio above 5, and productive frequency above 0.1% in at least two of three replicate wells. A clonotype counted as cross-reactive if it showed significant expansion both in the SARS-CoV-2 spike wells and in at least one common cold coronavirus spike condition. Levenshtein distances (stringdist) and unrooted phylogenetic trees (ape) in R version 3.6.1 were used to assess CDR3 homology. The public reads were run again by TCRdb, first through fastp at Q25 and then through MiXCR, and only productive beta chains were kept. Rows are combined by CDR3 protein, so each entry shows the most common genes and DNA. Here the V and J calls rest on TCRdb's processing, not on the authors' analysis. Counted in this sample were some 10,000 distinct CDR3 sequences; around 60% of them appeared once. The biggest ten clones account for roughly 35% of the sample.

These data originate in a study of vaccination and CD4 T cells after COVID-19 (dated by TCRdb to between 2022 and 2023). Study-level background: Convalescent patients had a positive SARS-CoV-2 result on nasal swab PCR, and of these patients, several had mild disease and one had severe disease. Post-vaccine blood samples were taken a median of 72 days after the second vaccine dose, with a range of roughly 13 to 250 days. As controls, cultures received a CEFX viral epitope pool (the positive control), an HIV-1 Nef peptide pool (the negative control), or no peptide at all. In 10 COVID-19 convalescent patients and a handful of infection-naive healthy vaccine recipients, the spike-specific CD4+ TCR repertoire before mRNA vaccination was compared with the repertoire after mRNA vaccination. Participants received two doses of either the Pfizer-BioNTech BNT162b2 vaccine (n=8) or the Moderna mRNA-1273 vaccine (n=2). For stimulating the cultures, overlapping spike peptide pools were used, derived from SARS-CoV-2 as well as from the common cold coronaviruses HCoV-NL63, HCoV-OC43 and HCoV-229E. Post-COVID blood samples from convalescent patients were collected a median of roughly 100 days after diagnosis, with a range of 35 to 161 days. The convalescent cohort comprised six males and four females, including two Hispanic individuals, seven Caucasians, two Asians and one multiracial person.

Paper-wide results and their limitations: In convalescent patients, nearly all vaccine-specific clones (304 of 307) were found to be mono-reactive for SARS-CoV-2 spike rather than cross-reactive with common cold coronaviruses. Only a relatively small number of convalescent patients were included in the study, and early timepoints following natural infection were not analyzed. The median count of SARS-CoV-2-reactive clonotypes went up from 21 after infection to around 38 after vaccination, although the change was not significant. Among convalescent patients, a median roughly 90% of the SARS-CoV-2-reactive clones seen after vaccination appeared only after vaccination, which suggests priming specific to the vaccine.

Trimming removed 7 bases from V and 8 bases from J; the gene matches leave 19 bases unexplained. From cysteine to phenylalanine, the CDR3 is 16 amino acids long. The read is trimmed to its CDR3 DNA, 48 bases read in frame from base 1. According to the germline V gene, CDR1 reads MDHEN and CDR2 reads SYDVKM. This clonotype was sampled from a human donor who had recovered from COVID-19. This chain joins TRBV28 to TRBJ1-2, with 7 central nucleotides matching TRBD1. Sequenced sample: CD4+ T cells from blood, cultured in vitro. CDR3 sequence: CASTGLSGTDPLGYTF. At the DNA level, the sequence is TGTGCCAGCACAGGCCTTTCCGGGACAGATCCTCTAGGCTACACCTTC.